The 15 T cell receptor beta chains listed next were all sequenced from one sample in a study of blood T cell repertoires in COVID-19. Data came from immunoSEQ multiplex PCR; TCRdb stores just in-frame clones and leaves some out. The sample includes tens of thousands of clones, around 91% of them seen just once. The sequenced sample was peripheral blood. These receptors were collected from a human donor in a cohort sampled during active COVID-19.

V gene TRBV11-2 combines with J gene TRBJ1-1, with D uncertain. Germline-derived CDR1 and CDR2 are SGHAT and FQNNGV. There are 13 residues in the CDR3. The V end lost 1 base, the J end lost 11 bases, and 14 bases lay between the germline ends. The CDR3 coding sequence is TGTGCCAGCAGCTTAGCTCGGTCCCGAGAGGCTTTCTTT. Amino acids: CASSLARSREAFF.

This sequence joins TRBV3-1 (or the pseudogene TRBV3-2) and TRBJ1-1, with 9 bases matching TRBD1. V was clipped by 2 bases and J by 1 base; unmatched bases: 11. CDR1 and CDR2 (germline): LGHDT, YNNKEL (reference sequence). The CDR3 contains 18 residues. This CDR3 is CASSQPTTGGAANTEAFF. The CDR3 bases are TGTGCCAGCAGCCAACCCACTACAGGGGGCGCGGCGAACACTGAAGCTTTCTTT.

The V gene is TRBV11-2, the J gene TRBJ1-1; the match to TRBD1 covers 8 bases. The CDR3 is made up of 14 amino acids. After removal of 4 bases from V and 2 bases from J, the junction contained 3 bases not matched to a gene. CDR1 and CDR2 (germline): SGHAT, FQNNGV. The CDR3 DNA is TGTGCCAGCAGCTCCGGACAGGGAAACACTGAAGCTTTCTTT. Protein sequence: CASSSGQGNTEAFF.

The J gene is TRBJ1-6, the V gene TRBV15; D remains unclear. V was cut by 0 bases and J by 1 base, with 10 bases left in between. Germline lookup yields CDR1 LNHNV and CDR2 YYDKDF (reference sequence). The CDR3 is made up of 17 amino acids. The CDR3, as DNA: TGTGCCACCAGCAGAGATCGGAGCAAATCCTATAATTCACCCCTCCACTTT. Translating it yields CATSRDRSKSYNSPLHF.

The chain is built from TRBV2 and TRBJ2-3; 16 bases agree with TRBD2. Germline trimming cut 4 bases from V and 3 bases from J; bases unmatched to any gene: 4. The CDR3 sequence is 17 residues long. Germline CDR1 SNHLY, CDR2 FYNNEI. CDR3 amino acids: CASSAGLAGGPTDTQYF. The CDR3 DNA sequence: TGTGCCAGCAGTGCGGGACTAGCGGGGGGGCCAACAGATACGCAGTATTTT.

On this clone: This CDR3 is also generated by other DNA sequences in the sample. This sequence joins TRBV30 and TRBJ2-7, with TRBD1 as a possible D gene (6 bases). Germline V gene lookup returns CDR1 GTSNPN and CDR2 SVGIG (reference sequence). Between the trimmed V and J ends, which lost 1 base and 4 bases, there was a span of 8 bases. This CDR3 has 12 amino acids. CDR3: CAWSGTAYEQYF. CDR3 nucleotides: TGTGCCTGGAGTGGGACAGCATACGAGCAGTACTTC.

The chain is built from TRBV28 and TRBJ1-1; tentative D call: TRBD1 (5 bases). From germline, CDR1 is MDHEN and CDR2 SYDVKM. V gave up 2 bases and J gave up 3 bases, with 19 bases separating them. There are 17 residues in the CDR3. The CDR3: CASSLASAGRGHTEAFF. CDR3 DNA sequence: TGTGCCAGCAGTTTAGCGTCGGCGGGGCGCGGTCACACTGAAGCTTTCTTT.

V gene TRBV9 combines with J gene TRBJ2-5, with TRBD2 matching 9 bases. The CDR3 covers 16 residues. Germline V CDR1 and CDR2: SGDLS, YYNGEE. V dropped 2 bases and J dropped 7; count of bases not matched to a gene: 12. This chain's CDR3 is CASSVAQRGDPSTQYF. CDR3 DNA sequence: TGTGCCAGCAGCGTCGCCCAGCGGGGGGACCCATCGACCCAGTACTTC.

The chain uses TRBV20-1 and TRBJ1-1; the D is unclear. CDR3 length equals 11 residues. Germline lookup yields CDR1 DFQATT and CDR2 SNEGSKA (reference sequence). The ends were cut back, 6 bases at V and 5 bases at J, with 10 bases in the middle. CDR3 coding DNA: TGCAGTGCCAGACTAGTGACTGAAGCTTTCTTT. Its translation is CSARLVTEAFF.

The rearrangement uses TRBV6-5 and TRBJ2-7; 7 nucleotides align to TRBD1. J gave up 0 bases and V 8 bases, and 7 bases lay outside the gene matches. CDR3 length: 14 amino acids. Per the germline V gene, CDR1 is MNHEY and CDR2 is SVGAGI. The CDR3 region has the DNA TGTGCCAGCCTTGACAGGGCCCTCTCCTACGAGCAGTACTTC. It encodes CASLDRALSYEQYF.

The chain recombines TRBV27 with TRBJ1-5; TRBD1 matches at 9 bases. Germline loops: CDR1 MNHEY, CDR2 SMNVEV (reference sequence). After removal of 4 bases from V and 7 bases from J, the junction contained 5 bases not matched to a gene. This CDR3 is built from 14 residues. The CDR3 protein is CASSWDREQQPQHF. CDR3 coding DNA: TGTGCCAGCAGTTGGGACAGGGAACAGCAGCCCCAGCATTTT.

This chain joins TRBV3-1 (or the pseudogene TRBV3-2) and TRBJ2-7; D uncertain. The germline V gene has CDR1 LGHDT and CDR2 YNNKEL (reference sequence). Trimming shortened V by 0 bases and J by 0 bases, and 12 bases separated the two germline ends. The CDR3 runs to 16 residues. The CDR3 DNA follows: TGTGCCAGCAGCCAAGAGGCCCAGAGGAGCTCCTACGAGCAGTACTTC. It specifies CASSQEAQRSSYEQYF.

J is TRBJ1-1 and V is TRBV12-3 or TRBV12-4, with D uncertain. The CDR3 consists of 13 residues. V dropped 6 bases and J dropped 8 bases, with 16 bases sitting between them. CDR3 amino acids: CASSFSPRGEAFF. CDR3 nucleotide sequence: TGTGCCAGCAGCTTTTCCCCCAGAGGGGAAGCTTTCTTT.

The CDR3 loop reads CASSLESGRGGTEAFF. CDR3 nucleotide sequence: TGTGCCAGCAGCTTAGAGTCTGGCAGGGGTGGAACTGAAGCTTTCTTT. The V and J genes are TRBV7-6 and TRBJ1-1; D perhaps matches TRBD1 (6 bases). Trimming took off 1 base at V and 5 bases at J, with 17 bases between the two ends. The CDR3 length is 16 residues. CDR1 and CDR2 (germline): SGHVS, FNYEAQ. The full variable domain, its missing parts supplied by reference TRBV7-6 and TRBJ1-1, is GAGVSQSPRYKVTKRGQDVALRCDPISGHVSLYWYRQALGQGPEFLTYFNYEAQQDKSGLPNDRFSAERPEGSISTLTIQRTEQRDSAMYRCASSLESGRGGTEAFFGQGTRLTVV.

This chain connects TRBV27 to TRBJ1-6, with a possible D match to TRBD1 (5 bases). V was pared by 3 bases and J by 7 bases, with 13 bases between. Germline CDR1 MNHEY, CDR2 SMNVEV (reference sequence). The CDR3 has 15 residues. The CDR3 spells CASSFGGFLNSPLHF. Here the CDR3 DNA reads TGTGCCAGCAGTTTTGGGGGGTTCCTGAATTCACCCCTCCACTTT.